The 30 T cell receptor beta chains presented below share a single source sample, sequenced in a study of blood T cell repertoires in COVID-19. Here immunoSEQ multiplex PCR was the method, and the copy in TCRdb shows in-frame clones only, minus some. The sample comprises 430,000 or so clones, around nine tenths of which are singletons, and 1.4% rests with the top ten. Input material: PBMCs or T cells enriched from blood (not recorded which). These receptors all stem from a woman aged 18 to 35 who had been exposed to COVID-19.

CDR3 region: CASSYHTTSDRGETQYF. Here the CDR3 DNA reads TGTGCCAGCAGCTACCACACGACATCGGACAGGGGAGAGACCCAGTACTTC. This chain links TRBV7-2 with TRBJ2-5; 9 nucleotides agree with TRBD1. The ends lost 4 bases at V and 4 bases at J; junction bases unmatched: 13. Germline CDR1 SGHTA, CDR2 FQGNSA. This CDR3 has 17 amino acids.

CDR3 coding DNA: TGTGCCAGCAGCCAACAGGGTTTCCAGCAGTACTTC. Its protein product is CASSQQGFQQYF. The chain joins TRBV3-1 (or the pseudogene TRBV3-2) to TRBJ2-7; perhaps TRBD1 as D (5 bases). The germline V and J ends were trimmed by 2 bases and 8 bases, with 10 bases remaining between them. The CDR3 sequence is 12 residues long. Germline CDR1 reads LGHDT; CDR2 reads YNNKEL (reference sequence).

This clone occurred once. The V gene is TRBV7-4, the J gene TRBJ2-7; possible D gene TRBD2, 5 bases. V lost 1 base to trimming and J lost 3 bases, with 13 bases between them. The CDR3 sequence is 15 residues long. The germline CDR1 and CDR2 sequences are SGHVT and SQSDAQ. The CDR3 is CASSLEGGTSYEQYF. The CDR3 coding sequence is TGTGCCAGCAGCTTAGAGGGCGGAACTAGCTACGAGCAGTACTTC.

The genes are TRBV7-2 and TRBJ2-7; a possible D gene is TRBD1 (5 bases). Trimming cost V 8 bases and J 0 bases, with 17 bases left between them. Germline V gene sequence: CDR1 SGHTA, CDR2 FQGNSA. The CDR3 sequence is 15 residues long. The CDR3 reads CASRQGTALSYEQYF. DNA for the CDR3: TGTGCCAGCCGCCAGGGTACAGCGCTCTCCTACGAGCAGTACTTC.

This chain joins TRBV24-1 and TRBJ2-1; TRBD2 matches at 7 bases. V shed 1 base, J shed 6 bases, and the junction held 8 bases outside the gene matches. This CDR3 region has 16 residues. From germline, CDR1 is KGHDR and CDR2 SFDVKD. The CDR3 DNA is TGTGCCACCAGTGATTTTGGGGGGGAGGGCCTCAATGAGCAGTTCTTC. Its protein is CATSDFGGEGLNEQFF.

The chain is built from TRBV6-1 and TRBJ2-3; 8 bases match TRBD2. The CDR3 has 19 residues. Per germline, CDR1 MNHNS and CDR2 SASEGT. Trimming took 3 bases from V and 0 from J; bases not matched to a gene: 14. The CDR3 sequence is CASSDHGAGVRGSTDTQYF. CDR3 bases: TGTGCCAGCAGTGACCATGGAGCGGGGGTCAGGGGTAGCACAGATACGCAGTATTTT.

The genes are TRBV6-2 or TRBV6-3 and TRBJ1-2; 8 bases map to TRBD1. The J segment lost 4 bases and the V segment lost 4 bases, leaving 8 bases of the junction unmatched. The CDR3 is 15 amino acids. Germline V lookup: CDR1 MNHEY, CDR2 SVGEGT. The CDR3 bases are TGTGCCAGCAGTTCAGGACAGGGCTTAGTCTATGGCTACACCTTC. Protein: CASSSGQGLVYGYTF.

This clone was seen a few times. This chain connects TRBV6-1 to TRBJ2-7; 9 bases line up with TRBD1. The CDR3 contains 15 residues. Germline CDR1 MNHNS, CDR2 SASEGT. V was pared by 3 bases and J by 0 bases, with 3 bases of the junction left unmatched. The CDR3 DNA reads TGTGCCAGCAGTGAGGGGACAGGGAGCTCCTACGAGCAGTACTTC. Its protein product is CASSEGTGSSYEQYF.

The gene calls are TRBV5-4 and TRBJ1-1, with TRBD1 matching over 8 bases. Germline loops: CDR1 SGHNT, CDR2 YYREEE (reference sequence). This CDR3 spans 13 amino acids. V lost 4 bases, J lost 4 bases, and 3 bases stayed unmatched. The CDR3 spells CASSRTGGTEAFF. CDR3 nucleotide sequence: TGTGCCAGCAGCAGAACAGGGGGCACTGAAGCTTTCTTT.

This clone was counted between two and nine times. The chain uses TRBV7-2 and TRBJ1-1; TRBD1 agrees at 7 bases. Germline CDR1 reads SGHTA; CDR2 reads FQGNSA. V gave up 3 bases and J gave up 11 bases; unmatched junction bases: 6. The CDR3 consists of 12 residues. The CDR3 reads CASSFQGGEAFF. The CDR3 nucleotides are TGTGCCAGCAGCTTTCAGGGGGGTGAGGCTTTCTTT.

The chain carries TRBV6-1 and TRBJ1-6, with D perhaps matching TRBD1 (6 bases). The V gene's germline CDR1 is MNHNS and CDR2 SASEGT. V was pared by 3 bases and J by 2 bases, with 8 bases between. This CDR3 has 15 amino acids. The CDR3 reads CASSDDRTYNSPLHF. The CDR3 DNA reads TGTGCCAGCAGTGACGACAGGACCTATAATTCACCCCTCCACTTT.

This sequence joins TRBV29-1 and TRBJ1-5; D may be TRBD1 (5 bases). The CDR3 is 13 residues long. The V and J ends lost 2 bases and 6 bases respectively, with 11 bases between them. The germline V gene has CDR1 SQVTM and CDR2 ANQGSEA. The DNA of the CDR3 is TGCAGCGTTGAACTGGGGGGAGGTCAGCCCCAGCATTTT. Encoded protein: CSVELGGGQPQHF.

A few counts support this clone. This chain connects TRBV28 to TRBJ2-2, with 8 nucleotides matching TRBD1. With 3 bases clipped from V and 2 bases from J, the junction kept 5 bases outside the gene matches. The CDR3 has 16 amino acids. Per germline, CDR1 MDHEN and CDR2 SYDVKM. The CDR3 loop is CASSFRQGINTGELFF. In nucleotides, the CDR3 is TGTGCCAGCAGTTTCCGACAGGGGATCAACACCGGGGAGCTGTTTTTT. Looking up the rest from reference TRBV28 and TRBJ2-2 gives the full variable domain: DVKVTQSSRYLVKRTGEKVFLECVQDMDHENMFWYRQDPGLGLRLIYFSYDVKMKEKGDIPEGYSVSREKKERFSLILESASTNQTSMYLCASSFRQGINTGELFFGEGSRLTVL.

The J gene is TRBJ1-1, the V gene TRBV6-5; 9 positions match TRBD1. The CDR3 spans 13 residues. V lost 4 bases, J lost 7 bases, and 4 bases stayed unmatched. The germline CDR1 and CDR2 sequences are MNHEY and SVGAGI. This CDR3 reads CASSLGTGSEAFF. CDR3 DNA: TGTGCCAGCAGTTTAGGGACAGGGAGTGAAGCTTTCTTT.

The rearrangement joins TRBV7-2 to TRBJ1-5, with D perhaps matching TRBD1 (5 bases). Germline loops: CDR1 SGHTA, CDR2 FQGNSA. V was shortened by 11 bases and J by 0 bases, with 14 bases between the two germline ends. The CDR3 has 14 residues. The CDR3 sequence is CASTSQGSNQPQHF. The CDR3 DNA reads TGTGCCTCCACCTCCCAGGGTAGCAATCAGCCCCAGCATTTT.

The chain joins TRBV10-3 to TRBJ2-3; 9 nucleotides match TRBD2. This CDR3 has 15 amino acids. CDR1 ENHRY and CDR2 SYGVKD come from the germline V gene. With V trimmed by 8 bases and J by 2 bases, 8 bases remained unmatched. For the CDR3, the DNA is TGTGCCATCCCAGCGGGCGGGGGGGCCACAGATACGCAGTATTTT. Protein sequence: CAIPAGGGATDTQYF.

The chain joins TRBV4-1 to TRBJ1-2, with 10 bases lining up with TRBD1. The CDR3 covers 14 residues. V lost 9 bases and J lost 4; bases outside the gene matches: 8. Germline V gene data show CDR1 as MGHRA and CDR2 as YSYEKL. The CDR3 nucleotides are TGCGCCAGTAGACCGGGACAGGGGATCTATGGCTACACCTTC. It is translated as CASRPGQGIYGYTF.

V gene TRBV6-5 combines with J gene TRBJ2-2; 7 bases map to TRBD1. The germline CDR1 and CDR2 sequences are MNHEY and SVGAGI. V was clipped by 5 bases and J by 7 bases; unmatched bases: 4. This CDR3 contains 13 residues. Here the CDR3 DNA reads TGTGCCAGCAGTCAATCAGGGGGCGGGGAGCTGTTTTTT. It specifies CASSQSGGGELFF.

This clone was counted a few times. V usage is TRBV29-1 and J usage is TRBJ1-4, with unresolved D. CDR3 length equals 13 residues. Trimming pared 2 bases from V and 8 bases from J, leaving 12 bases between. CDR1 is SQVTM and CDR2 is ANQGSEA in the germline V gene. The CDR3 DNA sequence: TGCAGCGTTGAATCCCCGGGAGGGGAAAAACTGTTTTTT. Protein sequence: CSVESPGGEKLFF. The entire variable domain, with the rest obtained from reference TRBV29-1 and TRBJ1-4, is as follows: SAVISQKPSRDICQRGTSLTIQCQVDSQVTMMFWYRQQPGQSLTLIATANQGSEATYESGFVIDKFPISRPNLTFSTLTVSNMSPEDSSIYLCSVESPGGEKLFFGSGTQLSVL.

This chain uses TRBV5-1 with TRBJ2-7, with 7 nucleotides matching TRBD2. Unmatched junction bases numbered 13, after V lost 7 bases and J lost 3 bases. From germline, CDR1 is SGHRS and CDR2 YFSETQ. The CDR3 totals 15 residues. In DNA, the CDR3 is TGCGCCAGCCAGGCGTTTGCGGGAGAGGGCTACGAGCAGTACTTC. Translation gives CASQAFAGEGYEQYF.

In nucleotides, the CDR3 is TGCGCCAGCAGCCAACGGACTAGCGGGACGAACAATGAGCAGTTCTTC. It specifies CASSQRTSGTNNEQFF. The V call is TRBV5-1, the J call TRBJ2-1; 12 bases fit TRBD2. The germline CDR1 and CDR2 sequences are SGHRS and YFSETQ. With V trimmed by 4 bases and J by 5 bases, 7 bases remained unmatched. This CDR3 is 16 amino acids long.

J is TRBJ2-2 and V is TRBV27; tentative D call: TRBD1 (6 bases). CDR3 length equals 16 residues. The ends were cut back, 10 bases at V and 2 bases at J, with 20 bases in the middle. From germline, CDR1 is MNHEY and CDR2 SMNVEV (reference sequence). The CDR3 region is CATYPGQGFNTGELFF. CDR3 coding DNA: TGTGCCACCTACCCTGGGCAGGGGTTCAACACCGGGGAGCTGTTTTTT.

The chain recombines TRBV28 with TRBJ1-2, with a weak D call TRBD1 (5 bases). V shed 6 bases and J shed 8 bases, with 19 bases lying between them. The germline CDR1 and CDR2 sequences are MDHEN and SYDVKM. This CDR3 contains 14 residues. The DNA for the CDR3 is TGTGCCAGCAGCATGAGGGGAGGGACTGGCGGCTACACCTTC. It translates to CASSMRGGTGGYTF.

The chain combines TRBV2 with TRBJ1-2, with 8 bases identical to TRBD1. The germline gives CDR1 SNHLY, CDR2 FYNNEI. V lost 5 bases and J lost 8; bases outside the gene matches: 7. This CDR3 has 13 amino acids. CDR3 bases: TGTGCCAGCAGTATTCAGGGGGCAGGCGGCTACACCTTC. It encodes CASSIQGAGGYTF.

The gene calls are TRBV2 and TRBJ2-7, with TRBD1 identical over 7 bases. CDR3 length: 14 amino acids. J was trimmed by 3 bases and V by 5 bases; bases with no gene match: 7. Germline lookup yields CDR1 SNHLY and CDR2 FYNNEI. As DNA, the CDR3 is TGTGCCAGCAGTCCCCGGGACAGACTCTACGAGCAGTACTTC. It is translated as CASSPRDRLYEQYF.

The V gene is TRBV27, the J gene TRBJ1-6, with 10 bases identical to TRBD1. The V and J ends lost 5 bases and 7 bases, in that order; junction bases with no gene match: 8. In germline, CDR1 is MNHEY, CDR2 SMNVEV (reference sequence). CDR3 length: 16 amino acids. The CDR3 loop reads CASSQATGGLNSPLHF. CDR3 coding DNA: TGTGCCAGCAGTCAGGCGACAGGGGGCCTGAATTCACCCCTCCACTTT.

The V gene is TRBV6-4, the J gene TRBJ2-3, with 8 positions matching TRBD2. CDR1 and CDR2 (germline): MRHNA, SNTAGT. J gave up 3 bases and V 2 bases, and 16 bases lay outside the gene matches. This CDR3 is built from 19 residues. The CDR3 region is CASSDGGPMGREDTDTQYF. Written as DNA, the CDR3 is TGTGCCAGCAGTGACGGGGGTCCAATGGGGCGGGAGGATACAGATACGCAGTATTTT.

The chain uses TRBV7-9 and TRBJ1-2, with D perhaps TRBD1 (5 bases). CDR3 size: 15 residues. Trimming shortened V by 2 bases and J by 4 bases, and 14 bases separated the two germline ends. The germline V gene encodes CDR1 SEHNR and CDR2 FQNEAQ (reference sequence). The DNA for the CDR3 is TGTGCCAGCAGCTTAACGACAGTCGAACTCTATGGCTACACCTTC. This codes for CASSLTTVELYGYTF.

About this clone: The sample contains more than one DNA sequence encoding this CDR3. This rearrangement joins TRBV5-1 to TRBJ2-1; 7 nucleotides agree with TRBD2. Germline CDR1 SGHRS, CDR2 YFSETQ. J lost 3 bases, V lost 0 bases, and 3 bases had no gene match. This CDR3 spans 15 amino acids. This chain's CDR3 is CASSLGLADYNEQFF. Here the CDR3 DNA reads TGCGCCAGCAGCTTGGGACTAGCTGACTACAATGAGCAGTTCTTC.

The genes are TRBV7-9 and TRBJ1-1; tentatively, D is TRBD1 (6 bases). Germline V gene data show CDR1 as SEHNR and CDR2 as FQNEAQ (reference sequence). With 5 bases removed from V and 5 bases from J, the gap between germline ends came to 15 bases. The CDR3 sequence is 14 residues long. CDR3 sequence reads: CASSPRQVFTEAFF. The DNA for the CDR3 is TGTGCCAGCAGCCCTAGACAGGTTTTTACTGAAGCTTTCTTT.